Shown below are 23 T cell receptor beta chains from a single sample sequenced in a study of identical twins' blood T cells. From the 5' RACE reads, TCRdb called clonotypes with MiXCR, one entry per CDR3 protein. The sample yields 300,000 to 450,000 distinct CDR3 sequences, over 25% seen once. Sequenced: PBMCs. Receptors originate from a woman between 18 and 50 years old in good health.

In this sample, this clonotype turned up a few times. The chain couples TRBV19 to TRBJ1-1, with unresolved D. The CDR3 spans 13 residues. V was clipped by 11 bases and J by 0 bases, with 13 bases between them. From germline, CDR1 is LNHDA and CDR2 SQIVND (reference sequence). The CDR3: CAASTTMNTEAFF. Here the CDR3 DNA reads TGTGCCGCCTCCACAACGATGAACACTGAAGCTTTCTTT.

This clonotype was seen more than once but under ten times. The CDR3 spells CASSLTGPNTEAFF. The CDR3 DNA reads as TGTGCCAGCAGTTTGACAGGACCGAACACTGAAGCTTTCTTT. The rearrangement joins TRBV12-3 or TRBV12-4 to TRBJ1-1; the D gene is possibly TRBD1 (6 bases). The ends were cut back, 3 bases at V and 1 base at J, with 9 bases in the middle. The length of the CDR3 is 14 residues.

There are a few counts of this clonotype. CDR3: CASRGPPGQPQHF. DNA for the CDR3: TGTGCCAGCAGGGGGCCCCCGGGACAGCCCCAGCATTTT. V is TRBV12-3 or TRBV12-4 and J is TRBJ1-5; tentative D call: TRBD1 (5 bases). This CDR3 is built from 13 residues. Trimming removed 6 bases at V and 7 bases at J, with 13 bases between.

The rearrangement uses TRBV3-1 and TRBJ1-1, with D uncertain. Trimming took 5 bases from V and 0 from J, leaving 10 bases between them. The CDR3 loop spans 14 amino acids. The V gene's germline CDR1 is LGHDT and CDR2 YNNKEL (reference sequence). The chain's CDR3 is CASSATFMNTEAFF. DNA for the CDR3: TGTGCCAGCAGCGCAACCTTCATGAACACTGAAGCTTTCTTT.

This clonotype was seen more than once but under ten times. The rearrangement uses TRBV6-2 or TRBV6-3 and TRBJ2-7, with TRBD2 identical over 11 bases. The CDR3 consists of 15 residues. The ends lost 6 bases at V and 0 bases at J; junction bases unmatched: 4. Per the germline V gene, CDR1 is MNHEY and CDR2 is SVGEGT. In nucleotides, the CDR3 is TGTGCCAGCAGCCCGGGACTAGCGGACTCCTACGAGCAGTACTTC. Residues: CASSPGLADSYEQYF.

This chain uses TRBV24-1 with TRBJ2-3, with TRBD1 identical over 12 bases. V dropped 4 bases and J dropped 4; count of bases not matched to a gene: 5. Germline assignment: CDR1 KGHDR and CDR2 SFDVKD. There are 16 residues in the CDR3. The CDR3 here is CATSETGTGGADTQYF. In DNA, the CDR3 is TGTGCCACCAGTGAAACCGGGACAGGGGGCGCAGATACGCAGTATTTT.

This clonotype was recorded many times. The chain carries TRBV20-1 and TRBJ2-2; 7 positions agree with TRBD1. J lost 3 bases, V lost 6 bases, and 7 bases had no gene match. CDR1 and CDR2 from the germline V gene are DFQATT and SNEGSKA (reference sequence). The CDR3 totals 14 residues. The CDR3 here is CSAQGQIYTGELFF. The DNA for the CDR3 is TGCAGTGCCCAGGGACAGATCTACACCGGGGAGCTGTTTTTT.

Regarding this clonotype: This may be a read error: a much more frequent sequence differs by one nucleotide. The CDR3: CASSPLDRGLTEAFF. The CDR3, as DNA: TGTGCCAGCAGCCCTTTAGACCGGGGCCTCACTGAAGCTTTCTTT. The chain links TRBV3-1 to TRBJ1-1, with TRBD1 as a possible D gene (5 bases). The CDR3 consists of 15 residues. The V end was cut by 4 bases, the J end by 4 bases, with 16 bases between. The germline V gene encodes CDR1 LGHDT and CDR2 YNNKEL (reference sequence).

This clonotype was recorded at least ten times. V and J are TRBV28 and TRBJ1-2; 7 nucleotides match TRBD1. Germline CDR1 is MDHEN and CDR2 is SYDVKM. After removal of 3 bases from V and 2 bases from J, the junction contained 6 bases not matched to a gene. The CDR3 contains 15 residues. The CDR3 region is CASSLGGGVNYGYTF. The CDR3 bases are TGTGCCAGCAGTTTGGGAGGGGGCGTGAACTATGGCTACACCTTC.

The chain employs TRBV20-1 and TRBJ2-7, with 11 bases identical to TRBD2. V lost 6 bases to trimming and J lost 0 bases; unmatched junction nucleotides: 10. The CDR3 has 16 amino acids. CDR1 and CDR2 (germline): DFQATT, SNEGSKA (reference sequence). This CDR3 reads CSARSYSGGASYEQYF. The CDR3 DNA is TGCAGTGCAAGAAGCTATAGCGGGGGGGCCTCCTACGAGCAGTACTTC.

This clonotype was picked up a small number of times. This chain uses TRBV5-6 with TRBJ2-7; D is unclear. CDR1 is SGHDT and CDR2 is YYEEEE in the germline V gene. V was pared by 0 bases and J by 3 bases, with 7 bases between. The CDR3 sequence is 13 residues long. CDR3 in amino acids: CASSLVNYYEQYF. For the CDR3, the DNA is TGTGCCAGCAGCTTGGTGAACTACTACGAGCAGTACTTC.

The rearrangement uses TRBV7-2 and TRBJ2-3; no firm D call. This CDR3 has 14 residues. Trimming left V 1 base short and J 5 bases short, with 10 bases between. From germline, CDR1 is SGHTA and CDR2 FQGNSA. This CDR3 reads CASSLEAVGDTQYF. In DNA, the CDR3 is TGTGCCAGCAGCTTAGAGGCGGTGGGAGATACGCAGTATTTT. Full variable domain (remainder filled in from reference TRBV7-2 and TRBJ2-3): GAGVSQSPSNKVTEKGKDVELRCDPISGHTALYWYRQSLGQGLEFLIYFQGNSAPDKSGLPSDRFSAERTGGSVSTLTIQRTQQEDSAVYLCASSLEAVGDTQYFGPGTRLTVL.

Ten or more counts support this clonotype. The chain couples TRBV29-1 to TRBJ2-1, with D possibly being TRBD1 or TRBD2 (6 bases each). V was shortened by 5 bases and J by 8 bases, with 13 bases between the two germline ends. The CDR3 spans 12 residues. Looked up from germline, CDR1 is SQVTM and CDR2 is ANQGSEA. CDR3 sequence reads: CSVPDRGHEQFF. The CDR3 DNA reads as TGCAGCGTTCCAGACCGGGGGCATGAGCAGTTCTTC.

This clonotype turned up a few times. The chain combines TRBV27 with TRBJ2-7; TRBD1 might be the D (5 bases). The V gene's germline CDR1 is MNHEY and CDR2 SMNVEV (reference sequence). Trimming took off 4 bases at V and 4 bases at J, with 11 bases between the two ends. The CDR3 sequence is 13 residues long. CDR3 DNA: TGTGCCAGCAGTTCACCTCCAGGGTACGAGCAGTACTTC. It translates to CASSSPPGYEQYF.

This clonotype was picked up many times. The chain employs TRBV29-1 and TRBJ1-1; D gene ambiguous. The V end lost 0 bases, the J end lost 1 base, and 9 bases lay between the germline ends. Germline CDR1 is SQVTM and CDR2 is ANQGSEA. The length of the CDR3 is 14 residues. The CDR3 DNA reads as TGCAGCGTTGAAGATCGATACCCGAACACTGAAGCTTTCTTT. Translating it yields CSVEDRYPNTEAFF.

In this sample, this clonotype turned up a few times. The CDR3 is CASSQDLYTDTQYF. The DNA of the CDR3 is TGTGCCAGCAGCCAAGACCTCTACACAGATACGCAGTATTTT. The rearrangement joins TRBV14 to TRBJ2-3, with unresolved D. The V end was cut by 0 bases, the J end by 2 bases, with 6 bases between. The CDR3 is 14 residues long. Germline V gene sequence: CDR1 SGHDN, CDR2 FVKESK.

The CDR3 DNA reads TGCGCCAGCAGCTCGCCTGGGCAATTCACTGAAGCTTTCTTT. It encodes CASSSPGQFTEAFF. This sequence joins TRBV5-1 and TRBJ1-1; D is undetermined. Trimming removed 3 bases at V and 4 bases at J, with 13 bases between. Germline loops: CDR1 SGHRS, CDR2 YFSETQ. This CDR3 region has 14 residues.

J is TRBJ1-1 and V is TRBV12-3 or TRBV12-4; D remains unclear. The V end lost 6 bases, the J end lost 4 bases, and 15 bases lay between the germline ends. CDR3 length equals 14 residues. The CDR3 loop reads CASSILGVGTEAFF. CDR3 in DNA: TGTGCCAGCAGCATCCTCGGGGTGGGCACTGAAGCTTTCTTT.

This clonotype was seen more than once but under ten times. The genes are TRBV6-6 and TRBJ2-3; 8 bases are shared with TRBD2. V was clipped by 7 bases and J by 0 bases; unmatched bases: 9. CDR1 and CDR2 from the germline V gene are MNHNY and SVGAGI (reference sequence). This CDR3 is 16 amino acids long. CDR3 sequence reads: CASILKAGGSTDTQYF. The CDR3, as DNA: TGTGCCAGCATCCTCAAGGCGGGGGGAAGCACAGATACGCAGTATTTT.

V gene TRBV7-6 combines with J gene TRBJ1-2, with 7 bases that match TRBD1. V lost 2 bases to trimming and J lost 4 bases; unmatched junction nucleotides: 7. This CDR3 region has 15 residues. Germline V gene sequence: CDR1 SGHVS, CDR2 FNYEAQ. CDR3 region: CASSLRWDSSYGYTF. CDR3 DNA: TGTGCCAGCAGCTTACGGTGGGACAGTTCCTATGGCTACACCTTC.

This chain joins TRBV18 and TRBJ1-4; tentatively, D is TRBD1 (5 bases). Germline values: CDR1 KGHSH, CDR2 LQKENI. V was cut by 3 bases and J by 4 bases, with 9 bases left in between. This CDR3 is built from 14 residues. CDR3 residues: CASSPGRYNEKLFF. The DNA of the CDR3 is TGTGCCAGCTCACCGGGACGTTATAATGAAAAACTGTTTTTT.

Note on this clonotype: The junction shows a germline mismatch at one end, possibly a read error. The chain has TRBV20-1 and TRBJ1-2; 7 bases match TRBD1. CDR1 is DFQATT, CDR2 SNEGSKA, per germline (reference sequence). The CDR3 loop spans 13 amino acids. CDR3 sequence: CIATGTATYGYTF. In DNA form, the CDR3 reads TGCATTGCTACTGGGACAGCAACCTATGGCTACACCTTC.

This clonotype was observed a handful of times. The chain uses TRBV29-1 and TRBJ1-1; D is ambiguous. Trimming stripped 4 bases from V and 7 bases from J, with 25 bases between. Germline V gene lookup returns CDR1 SQVTM and CDR2 ANQGSEA. The CDR3 is made up of 16 amino acids. The CDR3 DNA is TGCAGCGTTGCCTCAATGCCGTCCGGCGGTGGGGATGAAGCTTTCTTT. This sequence encodes CSVASMPSGGGDEAFF.